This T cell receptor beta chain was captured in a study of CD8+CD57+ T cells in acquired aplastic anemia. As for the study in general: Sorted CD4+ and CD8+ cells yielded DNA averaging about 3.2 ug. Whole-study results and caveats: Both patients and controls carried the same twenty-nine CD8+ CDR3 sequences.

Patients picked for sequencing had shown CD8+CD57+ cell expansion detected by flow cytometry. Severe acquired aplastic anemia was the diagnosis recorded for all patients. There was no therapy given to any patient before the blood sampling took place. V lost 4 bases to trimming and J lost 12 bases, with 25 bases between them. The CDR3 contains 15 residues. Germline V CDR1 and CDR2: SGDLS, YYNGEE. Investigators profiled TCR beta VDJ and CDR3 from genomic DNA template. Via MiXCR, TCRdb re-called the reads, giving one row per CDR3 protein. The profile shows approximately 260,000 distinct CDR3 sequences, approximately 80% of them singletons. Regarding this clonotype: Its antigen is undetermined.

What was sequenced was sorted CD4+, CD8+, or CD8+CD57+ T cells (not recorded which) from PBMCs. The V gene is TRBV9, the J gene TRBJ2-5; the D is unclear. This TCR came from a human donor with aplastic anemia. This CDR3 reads CASSSGLAPGNTKYF. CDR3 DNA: TGTGCCAGCAGCTCGGGCCTGGCTCCTGGAAACACCAAGTACTTC. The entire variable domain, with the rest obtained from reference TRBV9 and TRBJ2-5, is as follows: DSGVTQTPKHLITATGQRVTLRCSPRSGDLSVYWYQQSLDQGLQFLIQYYNGEERAKGNILERFSAQQFPDLHSELNLSSLELGDSALYFCASSSGLAPGNTKYFGPGTRLLVL.